The 19 T cell receptor beta chains reported below all come from one sample, sequenced in a study of T-cell memory formation after mild COVID-19. Each CDR3 protein is one row after TCRdb ran MiXCR on the 5' RACE reads. The data show about 440,000 distinct CDR3 sequences, with 15% to 20% seen just once and about 8.8% held by the top ten. Specimen: PBMCs or a T cell subset sorted from them (not recorded which). The source of these receptors is an adult woman who had mild COVID-19 (a few samples of this study predate the infection). Cell type and time point are not known.

This clonotype has just a few counts. The genes are TRBV20-1 and TRBJ2-1, with a weak D call TRBD2 (6 bases). Germline V CDR1 and CDR2: DFQATT, SNEGSKA (reference sequence). The CDR3 sequence is 13 residues long. V shed 7 bases and J shed 7 bases, with 17 bases lying between them. The CDR3 coding sequence is TGCAGTGACATGTTTCTAGCGACAAATGAGCAGTTCTTC. This gives the protein CSDMFLATNEQFF.

This clonotype was counted at least ten times. The chain combines TRBV6-2 or TRBV6-3 with TRBJ1-1, with D unclear. The CDR3 is 13 residues long. In germline, CDR1 is MNHEY, CDR2 SVGEGT. V was clipped by 0 bases and J by 4 bases, with 6 bases between them. For the CDR3, the DNA is TGTGCCAGCAGTTACTCGAGAGGCACTGAAGCTTTCTTT. It translates to CASSYSRGTEAFF.

A single count supports this clonotype. The chain employs TRBV9 and TRBJ2-5, with 9 bases fitting TRBD2. J was trimmed by 4 bases and V by 0 bases; bases with no gene match: 7. CDR3 size: 16 residues. Germline CDR1 and CDR2: SGDLS and YYNGEE. In nucleotides, the CDR3 is TGTGCCAGCAGCGTAGCTCCGCGGGGGGGCAGAGAGACCCAGTACTTC. Its translation is CASSVAPRGGRETQYF.

V is TRBV24-1 and J is TRBJ2-3, with a weak D call TRBD1 (6 bases). V was shortened by 0 bases and J by 0 bases, with 9 bases between the two germline ends. This CDR3 has 16 residues. Per germline, CDR1 KGHDR and CDR2 SFDVKD. In DNA form, the CDR3 reads TGTGCCACCAGTGATTTGCAGGGGTCTAGCACAGATACGCAGTATTTT. The encoded protein is CATSDLQGSSTDTQYF.

This clonotype turned up a few times. The genes are TRBV12-3 or TRBV12-4 and TRBJ1-2, with D perhaps matching TRBD1 (5 bases). V was cut by 3 bases and J by 7 bases, with 12 bases left in between. CDR3 size: 13 residues. The CDR3 DNA is TGTGCCAGCAGTTTGGGGACGGTCGGTGGCTACACCTTC. Translation: CASSLGTVGGYTF.

In this sample, this clonotype turned up a few times. The chain uses TRBV4-3 and TRBJ2-4, with D possibly TRBD2 on 5 matching bases. The CDR3 runs to 16 residues. Deletions cut 1 base from V and 3 bases from J, with 13 bases between. CDR1 and CDR2 from the germline V gene are LGHNA and YSLEER. CDR3 sequence reads: CASSQVFLRGKNIQYF. The CDR3 coding sequence is TGCGCCAGCAGCCAAGTTTTCCTCCGGGGCAAAAACATTCAGTACTTC.

The rearrangement joins TRBV29-1 to TRBJ2-5, with D maybe TRBD1 (5 bases). Germline V gene sequence: CDR1 SQVTM, CDR2 ANQGSEA. V gave up 6 bases and J gave up 9 bases, with 20 bases separating them. The CDR3 spans 13 residues. The CDR3 protein is CSVGEGVGVAQYF. CDR3 coding DNA: TGCAGCGTCGGAGAAGGGGTAGGGGTGGCCCAGTACTTC.

V usage is TRBV18 and J usage is TRBJ1-5, with D possibly being TRBD1 (6 bases). V was cut by 4 bases and J by 2 bases, with 9 bases left in between. This CDR3 is 14 amino acids long. Per the germline V gene, CDR1 is KGHSH and CDR2 is LQKENI. As DNA, the CDR3 is TGTGCCAGCTCACGGGGGGCTGGCAATCAGCCCCAGCATTTT. It specifies CASSRGAGNQPQHF.

The chain is built from TRBV7-8 and TRBJ1-1, with no clear D. Germline V lookup: CDR1 SGHVS, CDR2 FQNEAQ. V was shortened by 5 bases and J by 2 bases, with 12 bases between the two germline ends. This CDR3 is 14 amino acids long. The CDR3 sequence is CASSRRVANTEAFF. CDR3 DNA sequence: TGTGCCAGCAGCCGCCGGGTGGCTAACACTGAAGCTTTCTTT.

This clonotype was seen a few times. V gene TRBV2 combines with J gene TRBJ2-7; D is undetermined. This CDR3 region has 18 residues. CDR1 is SNHLY and CDR2 is FYNNEI in the germline V gene. The V gene lost 3 bases and the J gene lost 3 bases, with 24 bases spanning the gap. CDR3 nucleotide sequence: TGTGCCAGCAGTGAGACGTTTTCCTGGCAACAGAGTGGCTACGAGCAGTACTTC. Its translation is CASSETFSWQQSGYEQYF. Looking up the rest from reference TRBV2 and TRBJ2-7 gives the full variable domain: EPEVTQTPSHQVTQMGQEVILRCVPISNHLYFYWYRQILGQKVEFLVSFYNNEISEKSEIFDDQFSVERPDGSNFTLKIRSTKLEDSAMYFCASSETFSWQQSGYEQYFGPGTRLTVT.

This clonotype was seen a handful of times. This chain uses TRBV12-3 or TRBV12-4 with TRBJ1-1, with D maybe TRBD1 (6 bases). The CDR3 totals 13 residues. Trimming removed 3 bases from V and 9 bases from J, with 14 bases in between. CDR3 in DNA: TGTGCCAGCAGTTTTCTCGTACAGGGCAAAGCTTTCTTT. Translating it yields CASSFLVQGKAFF.

V usage is TRBV24-1 and J usage is TRBJ2-1, with 13 bases matching TRBD2. V dropped 4 bases and J dropped 6; count of bases not matched to a gene: 5. The length of the CDR3 is 16 residues. Germline-derived CDR1 and CDR2 are KGHDR and SFDVKD. The CDR3 loop reads CATSDPGTSGINEQFF. CDR3 DNA sequence: TGTGCCACCAGTGACCCCGGGACTAGCGGGATCAATGAGCAGTTCTTC.

This rearrangement joins TRBV4-1 to TRBJ1-5; D perhaps matches TRBD1 (5 bases). CDR1 is MGHRA, CDR2 YSYEKL, per germline. This CDR3 has 14 amino acids. Trimming took off 0 bases at V and 4 bases at J, with 7 bases between the two ends. The CDR3: CASSQERGNQPQHF. The DNA for the CDR3 is TGCGCCAGCAGCCAAGAGAGGGGTAATCAGCCCCAGCATTTT.

This clonotype was counted a few times. The rearrangement joins TRBV5-1 to TRBJ1-6, with 9 positions matching TRBD1. CDR1 and CDR2 from the germline V gene are SGHRS and YFSETQ. V was clipped by 1 base and J by 7 bases; unmatched bases: 6. The CDR3 totals 16 residues. The CDR3 protein is CASSLTGTGINSPLHF. CDR3 sequence (DNA): TGCGCCAGCAGCTTGACCGGGACAGGGATCAATTCACCCCTCCACTTT.

This clonotype was observed a handful of times. The rearrangement uses TRBV3-1 and TRBJ2-1, with TRBD1 as a possible D gene (5 bases). Trimming took 3 bases from V and 6 from J, leaving 9 bases between them. Per germline, CDR1 LGHDT and CDR2 YNNKEL (reference sequence). The CDR3 sequence is 13 residues long. CDR3 in amino acids: CASSQTAANEQFF. CDR3 nucleotide sequence: TGTGCCAGCAGCCAGACAGCAGCCAATGAGCAGTTCTTC.

This clonotype has a handful of counts. The chain employs TRBV6-2 or TRBV6-3 and TRBJ2-7; tentative D call: TRBD1 (6 bases). This CDR3 contains 16 residues. Germline CDR1 MNHEY, CDR2 SVGEGT. V lost 2 bases to trimming and J lost 5 bases, with 19 bases between them. In DNA, the CDR3 is TGTGCCAGCAGTTACGGCCCGGGTTCCCCAGGGGACGAGCAGTACTTC. It is translated as CASSYGPGSPGDEQYF.

This clonotype was seen a handful of times. The CDR3 DNA reads TGCGCCAGCAGCCGGGACACCGGGACAGTCTATGGCTACACCTTC. Protein sequence: CASSRDTGTVYGYTF. The chain links TRBV5-1 to TRBJ1-2; 7 nucleotides line up with TRBD1. Germline CDR1 reads SGHRS; CDR2 reads YFSETQ. The CDR3 is 15 residues long. After removal of 4 bases from V and 4 bases from J, the junction contained 10 bases not matched to a gene.

V gene TRBV6-5 combines with J gene TRBJ1-3; D unclear. Per the germline V gene, CDR1 is MNHEY and CDR2 is SVGAGI. V shed 6 bases and J shed 0 bases, with 9 bases lying between them. The CDR3 length is 14 residues. DNA of the CDR3: TGTGCCAGCAGGCCGGGGAACTCTGGAAACACCATATATTTT. It translates to CASRPGNSGNTIYF.

The chain carries TRBV2 and TRBJ2-5; 9 bases map to TRBD1. Germline V gene lookup returns CDR1 SNHLY and CDR2 FYNNEI. This CDR3 has 13 residues. V gave up 3 bases and J gave up 5 bases; unmatched junction bases: 1. CDR3 DNA: TGTGCCAGCAGTGACGGGACAGGGGAGACCCAGTACTTC. It is translated as CASSDGTGETQYF. The whole variable domain, filled in from reference TRBV2 and TRBJ2-5, reads EPEVTQTPSHQVTQMGQEVILRCVPISNHLYFYWYRQILGQKVEFLVSFYNNEISEKSEIFDDQFSVERPDGSNFTLKIRSTKLEDSAMYFCASSDGTGETQYFGPGTRLLVL.